The 22 T cell receptor beta chains reported below all come from one sample, sequenced in a study of cytomegalovirus exposure and HLA in healthy donors. The PCR employed 60 Vbeta primers together with 13 Jbeta primers. Assay: immunoSEQ multiplex PCR; the TCRdb copy retains only in-frame clones and omits some. The table has about 130,000 clones, 60% to 80% seen once. Sequencing was performed on PBMCs. The receptors derive from a man younger than 40 in good health and CMV-seronegative.

The J gene is TRBJ2-3, the V gene TRBV5-1; 9 bases map to TRBD1. The CDR3 is 15 amino acids. Trimming took 4 bases from V and 1 from J; bases not matched to a gene: 4. CDR1 is SGHRS and CDR2 is YFSETQ in the germline V gene. The CDR3 protein is CASSPGQGRTDTQYF. The CDR3 DNA reads as TGCGCCAGCAGCCCCGGACAGGGGCGCACAGATACGCAGTATTTT.

V gene TRBV13 combines with J gene TRBJ1-2; 7 bases are a match to TRBD1. CDR1 is PRHDT, CDR2 FYEKMQ, per germline (reference sequence). The CDR3 runs 15 residues. J gave up 1 base and V 4 bases, and 6 bases lay outside the gene matches. The CDR3 DNA follows: TGTGCCAGCAGCTCCCAGGGGGTCTTTAACTATGGCTACACCTTC. This codes for CASSSQGVFNYGYTF.

This chain links TRBV29-1 with TRBJ1-1; D is unresolved. CDR3 length: 15 amino acids. V was clipped by 4 bases and J by 0 bases, with 15 bases between them. The V gene's germline CDR1 is SQVTM and CDR2 ANQGSEA. The CDR3 DNA follows: TGCAGCGTTGCAACCCGAGCGAGCCTGAACACTGAAGCTTTCTTT. It translates to CSVATRASLNTEAFF.

The chain carries TRBV28 and TRBJ2-5; 7 positions match TRBD2. The assigned J gene may be wrong: the sequence end matches TRBJ2-7 better. CDR1 is MDHEN and CDR2 is SYDVKM in the germline V gene. This CDR3 is built from 15 residues. Written as DNA, the CDR3 is TGTGCCAGCAGTTCCCCCAGCGGGAACTCCTACGAGCAGTACTTC. Protein: CASSSPSGNSYEQYF.

In this sample, this clone turned up once. The genes are TRBV2 and TRBJ2-7; D gene ambiguous. The CDR3 runs 11 residues. Between the trimmed V and J ends, which lost 3 bases and 4 bases, there was a span of 4 bases. Germline V gives CDR1 SNHLY, CDR2 FYNNEI. CDR3 sequence: CASSEAYEQYF. DNA of the CDR3: TGTGCCAGCAGTGAGGCTTACGAGCAGTACTTC.

This sequence joins TRBV30 and TRBJ1-2, with D uncertain. CDR1 and CDR2 from the germline V gene are GTSNPN and SVGIG (reference sequence). V lost 3 bases, J lost 10 bases, and 15 bases lay in between. The CDR3 consists of 12 residues. CDR3 sequence reads: CAWSEGRLAYTF. CDR3 DNA sequence: TGTGCCTGGAGCGAGGGCCGCTTAGCCTACACCTTC.

V gene TRBV9 combines with J gene TRBJ2-2; the match to TRBD2 covers 7 bases. This CDR3 spans 16 amino acids. The germline gives CDR1 SGDLS, CDR2 YYNGEE. J lost 6 bases, V lost 5 bases, and 13 bases had no gene match. The CDR3 loop reads CASRGQGLEGAGELFF. The CDR3 DNA reads as TGTGCCAGCAGGGGGCAAGGACTAGAGGGCGCCGGGGAGCTGTTTTTT.

This clone occurred once. The chain employs TRBV6-6 and TRBJ1-2; TRBD1 might be the D (5 bases). Looked up from germline, CDR1 is MNHNY and CDR2 is SVGAGI (reference sequence). This CDR3 is 12 amino acids long. The V end was cut by 2 bases, the J end by 5 bases, with 6 bases between. CDR3 sequence reads: CASSYQGYGYTF. The CDR3 DNA follows: TGTGCCAGCAGTTACCAGGGATATGGCTACACCTTC.

The chain links TRBV5-1 to TRBJ2-3; 7 bases are a match to TRBD2. V lost 0 bases, J lost 8 bases, and 12 bases stayed unmatched. Germline CDR1 and CDR2: SGHRS and YFSETQ. The CDR3 consists of 16 residues. This CDR3 is CASSLVPGLEGGTQYF. CDR3 DNA sequence: TGCGCCAGCAGCTTGGTCCCCGGACTAGAGGGAGGTACGCAGTATTTT.

The rearrangement joins TRBV28 to TRBJ1-1, with D unresolved. V lost 6 bases and J 1 base, leaving 9 bases between the germline ends. Germline V gives CDR1 MDHEN, CDR2 SYDVKM. This CDR3 contains 13 residues. The DNA for the CDR3 is TGTGCCAGCAGGCTAACAGCGAACACTGAAGCTTTCTTT. Translation gives CASRLTANTEAFF.

This chain connects TRBV7-2 to TRBJ2-7; tentative D call: TRBD2 (6 bases). Between the trimmed V and J ends, which lost 5 bases and 6 bases, there was a span of 17 bases. Germline loops: CDR1 SGHTA, CDR2 FQGNSA. The CDR3 spans 14 residues. The CDR3 DNA reads TGTGCCAGCAGCACCCGTGGGGGAGGCGGCGAGCAGTACTTC. As protein: CASSTRGGGGEQYF.

V and J are TRBV4-3 and TRBJ2-1; 11 nucleotides agree with TRBD1. V trimming: 1 base; J trimming: 8 bases; junction bases outside the gene matches: 4. Per the germline V gene, CDR1 is LGHNA and CDR2 is YSLEER. There are 15 residues in the CDR3. CDR3 bases: TGCGCCAGCAGCCAAGCCGGACAGGGGGCGGATGAGCAGTTCTTC. Protein product: CASSQAGQGADEQFF.

The rearrangement joins TRBV11-2 to TRBJ2-7; possible D gene TRBD1, 5 bases. V was clipped by 5 bases and J by 0 bases, with 11 bases between them. Germline loops: CDR1 SGHAT, CDR2 FQNNGV. This CDR3 comprises 14 residues. The DNA for the CDR3 is TGTGCCAGCAGCCAGCGACAGAGCTCCTACGAGCAGTACTTC. Protein: CASSQRQSSYEQYF.

The chain combines TRBV7-6 with TRBJ1-1, with D perhaps TRBD1 (5 bases). CDR1 and CDR2 (germline): SGHVS, FNYEAQ. This CDR3 spans 16 amino acids. Trimming took 3 bases from V and 3 from J, leaving 17 bases between them. CDR3 loop: CASSFQPGGGYTEAFF. DNA for the CDR3: TGTGCCAGCAGCTTTCAGCCGGGGGGTGGTTACACTGAAGCTTTCTTT.

This chain uses TRBV5-1 with TRBJ2-3; possible D gene TRBD2, 6 bases. V lost 4 bases to trimming and J lost 1 base, with 13 bases between them. Germline V gene lookup returns CDR1 SGHRS and CDR2 YFSETQ. CDR3 length: 15 amino acids. Here the CDR3 DNA reads TGCGCCAGCAGCCCGGGAGTAGCTGGCACAGATACGCAGTATTTT. It specifies CASSPGVAGTDTQYF.

This clone has a handful of counts. The rearrangement joins TRBV4-1 to TRBJ2-7, with 10 bases aligning to TRBD2. Trimming removed 3 bases from V and 0 bases from J; junction bases left unmatched: 5. Germline lookup yields CDR1 MGHRA and CDR2 YSYEKL. The CDR3 spans 16 residues. CDR3 loop: CASSHGLAVSSYEQYF. In DNA, the CDR3 is TGCGCCAGCAGCCACGGACTAGCGGTTAGCTCCTACGAGCAGTACTTC.

The V gene is TRBV5-4, the J gene TRBJ2-1; 11 bases fit TRBD2. This CDR3 spans 16 amino acids. Germline CDR1 is SGHNT and CDR2 is YYREEE (reference sequence). J was trimmed by 3 bases and V by 3 bases; bases with no gene match: 5. CDR3: CASSSRTSGLYNEQFF. The CDR3 DNA follows: TGTGCCAGCAGCTCCCGGACTAGCGGGCTCTACAATGAGCAGTTCTTC.

The rearrangement links TRBV12-5 to TRBJ2-4; 10 positions agree with TRBD2. Per germline, CDR1 LGHNT and CDR2 FRNRAP. CDR3 size: 15 residues. With V trimmed by 11 bases and J by 1 base, 8 bases remained unmatched. CDR3 sequence: CAGRAGGPAKNIQYF. For the CDR3, the DNA is TGTGCTGGACGAGCGGGAGGGCCCGCCAAAAACATTCAGTACTTC.

The CDR3 sequence: CASSQGAGAPGELFF. In DNA form, the CDR3 reads TGTGCCAGCAGCCAAGGGGCGGGAGCCCCCGGGGAGCTGTTTTTT. The chain links TRBV7-8 to TRBJ2-2; 7 nucleotides agree with TRBD2. The CDR3 has 15 amino acids. Germline assignment: CDR1 SGHVS and CDR2 FQNEAQ. V shed 5 bases and J 6 bases; nucleotides not matched to a gene: 9.

The rearrangement uses TRBV7-2 and TRBJ2-1; 7 nucleotides align to TRBD2. Germline CDR1 and CDR2: SGHTA and FQGNSA. CDR3 length: 14 residues. V shed 0 bases and J 8 bases; nucleotides not matched to a gene: 4. CDR3 in DNA: TGTGCCAGCAGCTTAGCTGGCGGGAGCTATGAGCAGTTCTTC. Translated: CASSLAGGSYEQFF.

The chain links TRBV13 to TRBJ2-7; 7 bases align to TRBD1. V was clipped by 2 bases and J by 3 bases; unmatched bases: 10. Germline CDR1 PRHDT, CDR2 FYEKMQ (reference sequence). The CDR3 totals 16 residues. The CDR3 DNA is TGTGCCAGCAGCTTACCGGGACAGTCTCGAGGCTACGAGCAGTACTTC. This codes for CASSLPGQSRGYEQYF.

This sequence joins TRBV27 and TRBJ1-2; a weak D match, TRBD1 (5 bases). Per the germline V gene, CDR1 is MNHEY and CDR2 is SMNVEV (reference sequence). V shed 5 bases and J shed 2 bases, with 12 bases lying between them. CDR3 size: 14 residues. Written as DNA, the CDR3 is TGTGCCAGCAGTCGGGGGGGGTTCAACTATGGCTACACCTTC. It specifies CASSRGGFNYGYTF.